One T cell receptor (beta chain) is described in this entry. As yet, its antigen is unknown. The data are from a study of CD8 T cells in ankylosing spondylitis. Study-wide findings and caveats: Peripheral blood samples showed relatively rare disease-linked clones, and these clones were CD8+. What seemed typical of ankylosing spondylitis blood was a TCR beta motif built from roughly 8 highly homologous variants.

The V and J ends lost 6 bases and 3 bases respectively, with 24 bases between them. The CDR3 runs to 17 residues. The germline V gene has CDR1 SGHVS and CDR2 FQNEAQ. TCRdb called the 5' RACE reads again in MiXCR, with one record for every CDR3 protein. The sample has 250,000 to 350,000 distinct CDR3 sequences; 6.5% to 10% are singletons. The sample taken for sequencing was blood, either unsorted or a sorted T cell fraction (not recorded which). The chain uses TRBV7-8 and TRBJ2-7, with no clear D. The receptor comes from a male donor with ankylosing spondylitis. CDR3 DNA sequence: TGTGCCAGCAGTCCCAGGTCCAGAGAATCTTCAAACTACGAGCAGTACTTC. It codes for CASSPRSRESSNYEQYF.